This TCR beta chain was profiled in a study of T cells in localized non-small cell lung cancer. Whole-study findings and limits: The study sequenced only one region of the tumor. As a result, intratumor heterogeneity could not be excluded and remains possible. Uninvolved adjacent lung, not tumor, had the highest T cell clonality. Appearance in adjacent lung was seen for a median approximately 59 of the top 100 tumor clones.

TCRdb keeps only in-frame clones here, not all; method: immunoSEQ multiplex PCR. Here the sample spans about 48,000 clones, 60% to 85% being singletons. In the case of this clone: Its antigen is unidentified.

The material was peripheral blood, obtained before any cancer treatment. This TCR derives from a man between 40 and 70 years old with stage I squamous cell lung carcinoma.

The CDR3, as DNA: TGTGCCAGCAGTTGGGGGAAGGAGACCCTCGGAAACACCATATATTTT. Residues: CASSWGKETLGNTIYF. This chain uses TRBV6-5 with TRBJ1-3, with D possibly being TRBD1 (5 bases). Germline CDR1 and CDR2: MNHEY and SVGAGI. The CDR3 totals 16 residues. V dropped 4 bases and J dropped 4 bases, with 17 bases sitting between them.